This record looks at one T cell receptor beta chain sequence and its context. This specimen belongs to a study of blood T cell repertoires in COVID-19. Turning to the study itself: Nucleic acid was either cDNA or gDNA, and it came from T cells, B-cell-depleted T cells, or PBMCs.

Authors' methods: Reference gene primers were amplified, and this amplification served to estimate nucleated cell counts. Some clones are missing from TCRdb's copy, which holds only in-frame ones; the method was immunoSEQ multiplex PCR. The V and J calls and the clone size are those of that table, but D and trimming were determined from the DNA. The sample lists approximately 390,000 clones; 87% were seen once. The germline CDR1 and CDR2 sequences are LGHNA and YNFKEQ. Deletions cut 1 base from V and 0 bases from J, with 10 bases between. This CDR3 is built from 17 residues. Material: peripheral blood. The TCR comes from a woman in her sixties or seventies with COVID-19, enrolled during active disease. The genes are TRBV4-2 and TRBJ2-6; TRBD2 is a possible D gene (6 bases). For the CDR3, the DNA is TGTGCCAGCAGCCAAGGGCGGGGCACCTCTGGGGCCAACGTCCTGACTTTC. Translating gives CASSQGRGTSGANVLTF.